The clone carrying this T cell receptor (beta chain) came up once. V shed 6 bases and J shed 4 bases, with 11 bases lying between them. CDR1 is DFQATT, CDR2 SNEGSKA, per germline (reference sequence). The CDR3 extends over 12 amino acids. Together with a sample-barcoded 5' primer, a J-beta primer mix was included in a second PCR lasting roughly 6 to 12 cycles. Every single cDNA molecule received a tag from a template-switch adaptor with 12 random nucleotides. Using its own MiXCR run on the 5' RACE reads, TCRdb lists one record per CDR3 protein. The sample comprises around 690,000 distinct CDR3 sequences, roughly 53% of which are singletons, and 30% to 40% rests with the top ten. The sample comes from a study of blood T cells in healthy people across ages.

The origin of this receptor is a man in his fifties or sixties in good health. Sequencing input: blood. The gene calls are TRBV20-1 and TRBJ2-3; no definite D call. In DNA form, the CDR3 reads TGCAGTGCCGTTGAAAGAGCAGATACGCAGTATTTT. Translating it yields CSAVERADTQYF.